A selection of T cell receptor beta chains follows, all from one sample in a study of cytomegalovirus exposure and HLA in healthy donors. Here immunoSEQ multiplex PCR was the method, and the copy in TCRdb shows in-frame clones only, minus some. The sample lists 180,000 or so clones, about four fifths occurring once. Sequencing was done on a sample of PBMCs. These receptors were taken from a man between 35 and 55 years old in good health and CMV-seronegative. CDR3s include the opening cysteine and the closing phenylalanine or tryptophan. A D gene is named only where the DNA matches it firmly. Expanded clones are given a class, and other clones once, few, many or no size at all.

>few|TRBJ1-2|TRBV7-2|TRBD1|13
CASGERQGRGYTF
TGTGCCAGCGGCGAACGACAGGGAAGAGGCTACACCTTC
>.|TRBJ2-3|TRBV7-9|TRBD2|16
CASSSGTSGSTDTQYF
TGTGCCAGCAGCTCGGGGACTAGCGGAAGCACAGATACGCAGTATTTT
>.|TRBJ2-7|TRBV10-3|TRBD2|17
CAISESLGVAGVYEQYF
TGTGCCATCAGTGAGTCACTGGGCGTAGCGGGGGTGTACGAGCAGTACTTC
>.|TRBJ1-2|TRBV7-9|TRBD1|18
CASSFSPGQDGSNYGYTF
TGTGCCAGCAGTTTCAGTCCGGGACAGGATGGCTCTAACTATGGCTACACCTTC
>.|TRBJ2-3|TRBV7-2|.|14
CASSPQGLIDTQYF
TGTGCCAGCAGCCCACAAGGACTCATAGATACGCAGTATTTT
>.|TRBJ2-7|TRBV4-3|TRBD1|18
CASSQISTGTGLFYEQYF
TGCGCCAGCAGCCAAATCTCAACCGGGACAGGGTTATTCTACGAGCAGTACTTC
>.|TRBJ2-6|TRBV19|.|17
CASSAVRVYSGANVLTF
TGTGCCAGCAGCGCGGTGAGGGTATACTCTGGGGCCAACGTCCTGACTTTC
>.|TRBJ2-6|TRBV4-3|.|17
CASSHRPGGSGANVLTF
TGCGCCAGCAGCCATCGACCCGGGGGCTCTGGGGCCAACGTCCTGACTTTC
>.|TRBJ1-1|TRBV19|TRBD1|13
CASRPTGATEAFF
TGTGCCAGTAGACCAACAGGGGCCACTGAAGCTTTCTTT
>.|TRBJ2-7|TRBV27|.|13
CASSLIGTREQYF
TGTGCCAGCAGTTTAATAGGGACACGTGAGCAGTACTTC
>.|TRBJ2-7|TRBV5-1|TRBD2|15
CASSLVGTRLNEQYF
TGCGCCAGCAGCTTGGTAGGGACTAGATTGAACGAGCAGTACTTC
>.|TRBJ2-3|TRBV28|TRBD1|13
CASRGQGTDTQYF
TGTGCCAGCAGGGGACAGGGAACAGATACGCAGTATTTT
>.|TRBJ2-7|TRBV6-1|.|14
CASSVTGLGYEQYF
TGTGCCAGCAGTGTTACAGGATTGGGCTACGAGCAGTACTTC
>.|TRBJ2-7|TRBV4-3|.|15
CASSLPGLCSYEQYF
TGCGCCAGCAGCCTACCGGGACTGTGCTCCTACGAGCAGTACTTC
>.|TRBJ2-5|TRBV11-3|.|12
CASSLDGETQYF
TGTGCCAGCAGCTTAGATGGCGAGACCCAGTACTTC
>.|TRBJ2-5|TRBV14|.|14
CASMRATLQETQYF
TGTGCCAGCATGAGGGCTACTCTTCAAGAGACCCAGTACTTC
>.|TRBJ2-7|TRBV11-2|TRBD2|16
CASSFSSGASSYEQYF
TGTGCCAGCAGCTTCTCGAGCGGGGCTTCCTCCTACGAGCAGTACTTC
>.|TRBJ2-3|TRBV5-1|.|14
CASSLRGQADTQYF
TGCGCCAGCAGCTTGCGGGGTCAAGCAGATACGCAGTATTTT
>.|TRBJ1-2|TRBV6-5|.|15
CASSPRGQGGPGYTF
TGTGCCAGCAGTCCTCGGGGGCAGGGAGGGCCCGGCTACACCTTC
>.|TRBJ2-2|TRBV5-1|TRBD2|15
CASSSLAGATGELFF
TGCGCCAGCAGCTCACTAGCGGGAGCTACCGGGGAGCTGTTTTTT
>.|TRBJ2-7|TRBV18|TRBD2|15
CASSRTSGATYEQYF
TGTGCCAGCTCCCGAACTAGCGGGGCAACCTACGAGCAGTACTTC
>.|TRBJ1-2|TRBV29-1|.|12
CSVGGQNYGYTF
TGCAGCGTTGGTGGGCAGAACTATGGCTACACCTTC
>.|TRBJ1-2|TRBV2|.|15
CASSEAGSPGYGYTF
TGTGCCAGCAGTGAAGCTGGCAGCCCGGGATATGGCTACACCTTC
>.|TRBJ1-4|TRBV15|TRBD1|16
CATSRDETGGVEKLFF
TGTGCCACCAGCAGGGACGAGACAGGGGGAGTGGAAAAACTGTTTTTT
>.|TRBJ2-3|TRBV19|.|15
CASSIPGFGTDTQYF
TGTGCCAGTAGTATCCCAGGGTTCGGCACAGATACGCAGTATTTT
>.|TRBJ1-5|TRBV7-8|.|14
CASSDRSRGQPQHF
TGTGCCAGCAGCGATAGGTCTCGGGGGCAGCCCCAGCATTTT
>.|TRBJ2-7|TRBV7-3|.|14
CASSFLGQGSEQYF
TGTGCCAGCAGCTTTTTGGGGCAGGGCTCCGAGCAGTACTTC
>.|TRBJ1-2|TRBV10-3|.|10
CAIGTDGYTF
TGTGCCATCGGCACAGACGGCTACACCTTC
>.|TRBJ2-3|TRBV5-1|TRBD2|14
CASRQRGSTDTQYF
TGCGCCAGCAGACAGCGGGGGAGCACAGATACGCAGTATTTT
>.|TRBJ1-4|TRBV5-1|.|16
CASSLVVQGLGEKLFF
TGCGCCAGCAGCTTGGTGGTGCAGGGGTTGGGCGAAAAACTGTTTTTT
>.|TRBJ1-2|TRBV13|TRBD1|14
CASSTTGGASGYTF
TGTGCCAGCAGTACAACAGGGGGCGCGTCTGGCTACACCTTC
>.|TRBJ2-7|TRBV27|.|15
CASSLYQGRGYEQYF
TGTGCCAGCAGTTTATATCAGGGGAGAGGGTACGAGCAGTACTTC
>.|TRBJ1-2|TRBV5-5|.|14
CASRRIGALDGYTF
TGTGCCAGCAGAAGAATTGGAGCATTAGATGGCTACACCTTC
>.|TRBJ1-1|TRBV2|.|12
CASTRSNTEAFF
TGTGCCAGCACACGGTCGAACACTGAAGCTTTCTTT
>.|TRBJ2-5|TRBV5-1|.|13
CASSRSGLETQYF
TGCGCCAGCAGCAGGTCGGGACTCGAGACCCAGTACTTC
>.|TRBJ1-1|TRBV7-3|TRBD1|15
CASSSQGAANTEAFF
TGTGCCAGCAGCTCACAGGGGGCCGCGAACACTGAAGCTTTCTTT
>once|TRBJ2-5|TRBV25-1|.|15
CASSLQGFVMETQYF
TGTGCCAGCAGCCTACAGGGATTCGTAATGGAGACCCAGTACTTC
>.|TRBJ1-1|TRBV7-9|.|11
CASSLAAGAFF
TGTGCCAGCAGCTTAGCAGCAGGAGCTTTCTTT